This T cell receptor beta chain emerged from a study of shared clonotypes between healthy human individuals. The assay was immunoSEQ multiplex PCR, and TCRdb's table has in-frame clones only and misses some. The sample lists about 2,200,000 clones; about 93% were seen once. The trim removed 4 bases at V and 6 bases at J, leaving 10 bases unmatched. CDR1 and CDR2 from the germline V gene are SGHVS and FNYEAQ. The CDR3 totals 15 residues. In the naive CD8 group, cells lacked CD45RO and were positively selected for CCR7, so terminally differentiated effector memory CD45RA+ cells were left out. The study enrolled healthy HIV-negative adults without recent acute infections or vaccinations as donors.

V and J are TRBV7-6 and TRBJ2-3; TRBD2 matches at 7 bases. The origin of this receptor is a man aged 18 to 30 in good health. Some clones in this sample may be carry-over from other donors' samples. The sequencing input was naive CD8+ T cells from PBMCs. The CDR3 DNA sequence: TGTGCCAGCAGCTCCCGGGGCGGGAGTATGGATACGCAGTATTTT. Protein sequence: CASSSRGGSMDTQYF.